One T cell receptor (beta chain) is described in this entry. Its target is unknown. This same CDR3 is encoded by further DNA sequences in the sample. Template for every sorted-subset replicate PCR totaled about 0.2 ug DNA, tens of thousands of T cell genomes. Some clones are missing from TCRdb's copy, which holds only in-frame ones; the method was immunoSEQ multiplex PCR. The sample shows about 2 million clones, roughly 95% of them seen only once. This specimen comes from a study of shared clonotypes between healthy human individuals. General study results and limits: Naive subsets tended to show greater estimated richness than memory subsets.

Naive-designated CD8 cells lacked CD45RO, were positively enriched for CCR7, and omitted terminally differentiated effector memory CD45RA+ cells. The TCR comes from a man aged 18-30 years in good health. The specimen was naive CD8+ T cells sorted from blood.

The CDR3 here is CASSPVGSYEQYF. The CDR3 bases are TGTGCCAGCAGCCCCGTGGGGTCCTACGAGCAGTACTTC. J is TRBJ2-7 and V is TRBV13; D not resolved. Trimming removed 5 bases from V and 1 base from J, with 9 bases in between. Germline CDR1 and CDR2: PRHDT and FYEKMQ (reference sequence). This CDR3 has 13 amino acids.